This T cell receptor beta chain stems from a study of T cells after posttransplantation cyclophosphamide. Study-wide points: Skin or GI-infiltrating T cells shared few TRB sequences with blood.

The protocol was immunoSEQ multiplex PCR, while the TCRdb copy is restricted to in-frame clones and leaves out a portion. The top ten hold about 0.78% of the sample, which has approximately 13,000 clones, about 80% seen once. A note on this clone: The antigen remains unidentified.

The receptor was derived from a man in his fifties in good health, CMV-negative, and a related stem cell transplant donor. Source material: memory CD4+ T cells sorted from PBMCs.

The CDR3 reads CASSFGGQGYGYTF. The CDR3 nucleotides are TGTGCCAGCAGCTTCGGGGGACAGGGCTATGGCTACACCTTC. The V gene is TRBV7-9, the J gene TRBJ1-2, with TRBD1 matching over 9 bases. Germline-derived CDR1 and CDR2 are SEHNR and FQNEAQ (reference sequence). Trimming removed 3 bases from V and 4 bases from J; junction bases left unmatched: 3. The CDR3 runs 14 residues.